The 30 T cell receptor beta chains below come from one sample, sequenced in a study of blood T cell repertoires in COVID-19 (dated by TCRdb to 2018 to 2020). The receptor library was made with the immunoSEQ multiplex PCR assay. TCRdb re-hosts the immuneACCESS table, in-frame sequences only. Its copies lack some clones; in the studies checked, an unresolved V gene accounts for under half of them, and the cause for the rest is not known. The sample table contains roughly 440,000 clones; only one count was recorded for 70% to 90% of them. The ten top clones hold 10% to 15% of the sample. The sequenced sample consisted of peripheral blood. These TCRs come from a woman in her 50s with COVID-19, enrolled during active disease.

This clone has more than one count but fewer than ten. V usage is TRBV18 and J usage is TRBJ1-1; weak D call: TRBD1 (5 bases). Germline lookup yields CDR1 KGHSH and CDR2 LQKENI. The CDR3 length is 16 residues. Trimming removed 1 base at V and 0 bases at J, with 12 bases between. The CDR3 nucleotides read TGTGCCAGCTCACCACGGGGGGTCTCCATGAACACTGAAGCTTTCTTT. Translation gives CASSPRGVSMNTEAFF.

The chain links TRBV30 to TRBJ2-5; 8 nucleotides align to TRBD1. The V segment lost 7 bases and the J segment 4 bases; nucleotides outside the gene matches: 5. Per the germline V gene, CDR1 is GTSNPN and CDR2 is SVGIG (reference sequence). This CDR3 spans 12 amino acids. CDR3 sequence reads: CAFRTGRETQYF. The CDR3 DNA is TGTGCCTTCCGGACAGGGCGAGAGACCCAGTACTTC.

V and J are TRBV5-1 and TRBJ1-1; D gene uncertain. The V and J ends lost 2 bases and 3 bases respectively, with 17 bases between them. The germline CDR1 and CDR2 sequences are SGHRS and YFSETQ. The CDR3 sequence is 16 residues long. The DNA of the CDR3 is TGCGCCAGCAGCTTAAGACCGGGAGCCGCGGACACTGAAGCTTTCTTT. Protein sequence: CASSLRPGAADTEAFF.

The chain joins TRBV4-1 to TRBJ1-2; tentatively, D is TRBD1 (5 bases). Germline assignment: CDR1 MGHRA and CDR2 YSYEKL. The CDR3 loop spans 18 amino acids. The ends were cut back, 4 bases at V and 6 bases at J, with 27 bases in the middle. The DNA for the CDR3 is TGCGCCAGCAGCCTCATGGGGGATAATTCGCCGGGGAGGAATGGCTACACCTTC. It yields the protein CASSLMGDNSPGRNGYTF.

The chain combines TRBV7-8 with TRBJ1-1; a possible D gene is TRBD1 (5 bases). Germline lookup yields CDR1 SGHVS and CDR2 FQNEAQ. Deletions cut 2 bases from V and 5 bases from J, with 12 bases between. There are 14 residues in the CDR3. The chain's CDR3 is CASSLIGVGTEAFF. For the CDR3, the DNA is TGTGCCAGCAGCTTAATAGGGGTAGGGACTGAAGCTTTCTTT.

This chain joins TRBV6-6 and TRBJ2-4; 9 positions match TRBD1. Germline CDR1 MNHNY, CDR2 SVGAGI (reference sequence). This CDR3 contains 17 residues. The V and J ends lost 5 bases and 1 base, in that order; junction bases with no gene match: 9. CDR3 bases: TGTGCCAGCAGTCCCACGACAGGGACAGGGGCCAAAAACATTCAGTACTTC. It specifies CASSPTTGTGAKNIQYF.

CDR3 bases: TGTGCCAGCAGTGGTCCCGGGACTACCAACTCTTTTAGGGAGACCCAGTACTTC. Protein sequence: CASSGPGTTNSFRETQYF. The chain carries TRBV2 and TRBJ2-5, with 7 bases lining up with TRBD2. Germline assignment: CDR1 SNHLY and CDR2 FYNNEI. The CDR3 contains 18 residues. The ends lost 4 bases at V and 5 bases at J; junction bases unmatched: 19.

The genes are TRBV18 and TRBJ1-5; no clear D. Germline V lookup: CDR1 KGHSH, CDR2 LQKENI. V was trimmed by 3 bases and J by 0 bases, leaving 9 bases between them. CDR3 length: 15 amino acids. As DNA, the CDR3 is TGTGCCAGCTCACCGAGTGTTGATAGCAATCAGCCCCAGCATTTT. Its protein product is CASSPSVDSNQPQHF. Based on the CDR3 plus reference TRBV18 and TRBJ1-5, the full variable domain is NAGVMQNPRHLVRRRGQEARLRCSPMKGHSHVYWYRQLPEEGLKFMVYLQKENIIDESGMPKERFSAEFPKEGPSILRIQQVVRGDSAAYFCASSPSVDSNQPQHFGDGTRLSIL.

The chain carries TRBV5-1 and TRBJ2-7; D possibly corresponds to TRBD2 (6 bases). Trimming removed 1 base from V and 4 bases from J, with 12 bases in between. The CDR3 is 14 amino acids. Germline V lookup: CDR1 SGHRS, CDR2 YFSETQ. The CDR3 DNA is TGCGCCAGCAGCTTGAGCGGGCTATTTTACGAGCAGTACTTC. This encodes CASSLSGLFYEQYF.

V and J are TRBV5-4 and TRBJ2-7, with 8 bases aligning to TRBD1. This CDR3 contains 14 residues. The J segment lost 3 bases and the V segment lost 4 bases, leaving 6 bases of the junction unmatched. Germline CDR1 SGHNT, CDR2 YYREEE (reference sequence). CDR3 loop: CASSHPTGDYEQYF. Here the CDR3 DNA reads TGTGCCAGCAGCCACCCGACAGGGGACTACGAGCAGTACTTC.

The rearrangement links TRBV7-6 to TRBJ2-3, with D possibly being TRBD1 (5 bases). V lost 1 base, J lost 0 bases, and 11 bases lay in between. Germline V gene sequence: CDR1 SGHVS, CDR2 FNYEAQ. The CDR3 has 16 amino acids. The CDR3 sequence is CASSLVVAGSTDTQYF. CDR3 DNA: TGTGCCAGCAGCTTAGTCGTGGCAGGGAGCACAGATACGCAGTATTTT.

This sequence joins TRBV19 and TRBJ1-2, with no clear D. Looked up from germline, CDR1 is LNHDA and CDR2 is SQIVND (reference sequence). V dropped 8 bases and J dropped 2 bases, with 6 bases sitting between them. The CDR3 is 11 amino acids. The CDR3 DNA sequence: TGTGCCAGTGGCACCAACTATGGCTACACCTTC. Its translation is CASGTNYGYTF.

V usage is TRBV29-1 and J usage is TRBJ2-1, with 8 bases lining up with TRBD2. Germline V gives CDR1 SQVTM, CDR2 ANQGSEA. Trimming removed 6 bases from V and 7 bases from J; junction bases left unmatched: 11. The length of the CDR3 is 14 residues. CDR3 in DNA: TGCAGCGTAATGCCGGGACTAGGGTCGAATGAGCAGTTCTTC. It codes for CSVMPGLGSNEQFF.

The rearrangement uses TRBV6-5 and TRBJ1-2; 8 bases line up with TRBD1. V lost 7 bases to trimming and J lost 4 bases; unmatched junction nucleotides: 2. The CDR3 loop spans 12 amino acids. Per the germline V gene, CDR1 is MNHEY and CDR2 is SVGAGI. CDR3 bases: TGTGCCAGCATCGGGACAGGCTATGGCTACACCTTC. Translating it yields CASIGTGYGYTF.

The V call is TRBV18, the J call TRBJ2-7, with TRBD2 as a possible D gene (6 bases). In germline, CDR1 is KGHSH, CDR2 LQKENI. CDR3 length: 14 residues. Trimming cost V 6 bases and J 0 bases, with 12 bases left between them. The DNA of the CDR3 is TGTGCCAGCTCCCTAGACGGGAGCTCCTACGAGCAGTACTTC. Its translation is CASSLDGSSYEQYF.

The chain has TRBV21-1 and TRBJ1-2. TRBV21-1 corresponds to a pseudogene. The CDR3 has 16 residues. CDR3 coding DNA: TGTGCCAGCAGCAAAGCGTGCGCCTCCACCTGCTACGGCTACACCTTC. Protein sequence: CASSKACASTCYGYTF.

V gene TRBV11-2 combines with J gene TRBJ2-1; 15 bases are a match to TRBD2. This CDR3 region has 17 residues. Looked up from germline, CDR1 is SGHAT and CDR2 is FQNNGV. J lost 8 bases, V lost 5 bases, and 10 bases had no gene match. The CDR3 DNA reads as TGTGCCAGCAGCCCAAGGACTAGCGGGGGGGCAAGGGATGAGCAGTTCTTC. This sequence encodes CASSPRTSGGARDEQFF.

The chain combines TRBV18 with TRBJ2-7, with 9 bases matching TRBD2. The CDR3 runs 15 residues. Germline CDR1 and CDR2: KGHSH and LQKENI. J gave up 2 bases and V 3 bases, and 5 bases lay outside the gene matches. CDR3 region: CASSPPTSGPYEQYF. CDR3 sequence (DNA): TGTGCCAGCTCACCGCCGACTAGCGGCCCCTACGAGCAGTACTTC.

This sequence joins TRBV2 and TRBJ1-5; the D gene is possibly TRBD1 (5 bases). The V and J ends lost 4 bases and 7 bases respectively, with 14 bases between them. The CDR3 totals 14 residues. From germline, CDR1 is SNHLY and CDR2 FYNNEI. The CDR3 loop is CASSGEGTGQPQHF. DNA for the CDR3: TGTGCCAGCAGTGGGGAGGGGACGGGGCAGCCCCAGCATTTT.

The CDR3 spells CASSPFYSSFGVGETQYF. The CDR3 DNA reads as TGTGCCAGCAGCCCTTTCTATTCTAGCTTTGGGGTTGGAGAGACCCAGTACTTC. V and J are TRBV7-9 and TRBJ2-5, with a tentative D call TRBD2 (5 bases). Germline CDR1 reads SEHNR; CDR2 reads FQNEAQ (reference sequence). This CDR3 is 18 amino acids long. V was clipped by 5 bases and J by 4 bases, with 26 bases between them.

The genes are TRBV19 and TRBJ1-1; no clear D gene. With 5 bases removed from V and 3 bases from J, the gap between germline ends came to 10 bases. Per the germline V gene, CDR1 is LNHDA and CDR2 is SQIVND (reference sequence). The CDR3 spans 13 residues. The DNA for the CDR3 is TGTGCCAGTAGTTACATCGGAGACACTGAAGCTTTCTTT. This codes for CASSYIGDTEAFF.

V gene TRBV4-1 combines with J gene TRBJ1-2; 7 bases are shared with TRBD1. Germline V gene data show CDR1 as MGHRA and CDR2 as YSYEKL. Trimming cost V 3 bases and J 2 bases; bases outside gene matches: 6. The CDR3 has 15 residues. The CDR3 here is CASSHGTAPNYGYTF. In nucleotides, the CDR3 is TGCGCCAGCAGCCACGGGACAGCGCCCAACTATGGCTACACCTTC.

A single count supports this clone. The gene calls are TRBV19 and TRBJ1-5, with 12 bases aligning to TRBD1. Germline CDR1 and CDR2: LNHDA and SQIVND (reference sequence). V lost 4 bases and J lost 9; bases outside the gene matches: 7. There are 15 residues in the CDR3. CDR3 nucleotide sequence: TGTGCCAGTAGTAGGGGACAGGGGGCCCCAGGGCCCCAGCATTTT. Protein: CASSRGQGAPGPQHF.

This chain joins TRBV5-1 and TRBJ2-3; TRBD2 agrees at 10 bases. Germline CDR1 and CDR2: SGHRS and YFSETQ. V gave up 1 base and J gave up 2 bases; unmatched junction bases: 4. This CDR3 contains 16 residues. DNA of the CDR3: TGCGCCAGCAGCTTGAGCAGCGGGGGGGACACAGATACGCAGTATTTT. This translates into CASSLSSGGDTDTQYF.

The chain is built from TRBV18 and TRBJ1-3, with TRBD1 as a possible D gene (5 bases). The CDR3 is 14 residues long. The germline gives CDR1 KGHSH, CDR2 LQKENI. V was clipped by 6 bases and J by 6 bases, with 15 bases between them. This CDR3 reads CASSLGASKNTIYF. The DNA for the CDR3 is TGTGCCAGCTCCCTTGGGGCCAGCAAAAACACCATATATTTT.

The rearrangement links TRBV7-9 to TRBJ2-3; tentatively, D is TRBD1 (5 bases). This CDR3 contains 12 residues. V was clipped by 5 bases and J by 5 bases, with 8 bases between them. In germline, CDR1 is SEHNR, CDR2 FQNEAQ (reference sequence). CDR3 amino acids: CASSAQGDTQYF. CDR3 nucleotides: TGTGCCAGCAGCGCTCAGGGAGATACGCAGTATTTT.

In DNA form, the CDR3 reads TGTGCCAGCAGCTCCCGACCGGGACAGGGTAACGGCTACACCTTC. It translates to CASSSRPGQGNGYTF. V usage is TRBV7-6 and J usage is TRBJ1-2, with 9 bases that match TRBD1. With V trimmed by 4 bases and J by 8 bases, 11 bases remained unmatched. CDR1 SGHVS and CDR2 FNYEAQ come from the germline V gene. This CDR3 is 15 amino acids long. Together with reference TRBV7-6 and TRBJ1-2, the CDR3 gives the full variable domain: GAGVSQSPRYKVTKRGQDVALRCDPISGHVSLYWYRQALGQGPEFLTYFNYEAQQDKSGLPNDRFSAERPEGSISTLTIQRTEQRDSAMYRCASSSRPGQGNGYTFGSGTRLTVV.

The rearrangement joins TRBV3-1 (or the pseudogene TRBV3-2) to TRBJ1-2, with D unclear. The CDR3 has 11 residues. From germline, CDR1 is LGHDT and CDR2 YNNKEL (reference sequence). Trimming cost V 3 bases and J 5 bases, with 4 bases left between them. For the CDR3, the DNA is TGTGCCAGCAGCCACCAATATGGCTACACCTTC. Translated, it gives CASSHQYGYTF.

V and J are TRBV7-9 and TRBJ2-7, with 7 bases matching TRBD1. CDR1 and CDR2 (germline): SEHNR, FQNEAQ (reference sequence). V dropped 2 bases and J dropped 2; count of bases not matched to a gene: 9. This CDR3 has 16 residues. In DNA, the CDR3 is TGTGCCAGCAGCTTATTCTCCGGGACAGCCACCTACGAGCAGTACTTC. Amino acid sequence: CASSLFSGTATYEQYF.

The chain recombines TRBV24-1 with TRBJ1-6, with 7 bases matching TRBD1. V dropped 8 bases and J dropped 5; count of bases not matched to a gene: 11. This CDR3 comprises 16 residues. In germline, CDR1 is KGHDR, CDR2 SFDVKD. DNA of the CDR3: TGTGCCACCACTCAGAGGACAGGCCCTGATAATTCACCCCTCCACTTT. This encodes CATTQRTGPDNSPLHF.